Detailed here is one TCR beta chain. The data were produced by immunoSEQ multiplex PCR, yet TCRdb's version contains in-frame clones alone and is incomplete. The repertoire holds under 9,500 clones, approximately 87% seen once, with 5.2% in the top ten. This record comes from a study of blood T cell dynamics during melanoma immunotherapy. The time point: week 3, after first cycle of checkpoint inhibitor. Germline-derived CDR1 and CDR2 are SGHTA and FQGNSA. The length of the CDR3 is 15 residues. V was clipped by 5 bases and J by 0 bases; unmatched bases: 3. The source was blood, collected from a patient treated with checkpoint blockade. V and J are TRBV7-2 and TRBJ2-7; 11 bases map to TRBD2. This TCR came from a human donor with melanoma. CDR3 nucleotide sequence: TGTGCCAGCAGCCTCGGGACTAGCGGCTCCTACGAGCAGTACTTC. This translates into CASSLGTSGSYEQYF.